Listed below are T cell receptor beta chains from one sample, sequenced in a study of CD8 T cells in ankylosing spondylitis. TCRdb redid the calling of the 5' RACE reads with MiXCR, one entry per CDR3 protein. The repertoire consists of a few hundred thousand distinct CDR3 sequences, with approximately 7.4% occurring once and the leading ten covering approximately 15%. Sequencing was done on a sample of blood, either unsorted or a sorted T cell fraction (not recorded which). The receptors shown here come from a male donor with ankylosing spondylitis. Both conserved end residues are part of each CDR3. The order of the fields is clone size, J gene, D gene, V gene, CDR3 protein, CDR3 DNA. D genes are given only for firm matches. Part of the rows lack a size; the others show once, few, many or a class for expanded clones.

clone size: NA
J gene: TRBJ2-1
D gene: TRBD2
V gene: TRBV20-1
CDR3 protein: CSARETSGRATNEQFF
CDR3 DNA: TGCAGTGCTAGAGAGACTAGCGGGAGGGCCACCAATGAGCAGTTCTTC

clone size: many
J gene: TRBJ2-1
D gene: NA
V gene: TRBV7-9
CDR3 protein: CASSLSQNEQFF
CDR3 DNA: TGTGCCAGCAGCTTATCGCAGAATGAGCAGTTCTTC

clone size: many
J gene: TRBJ2-2
D gene: NA
V gene: TRBV28
CDR3 protein: CASSYRAVGTGELFF
CDR3 DNA: TGTGCCAGCAGCTACCGGGCCGTGGGAACCGGGGAGCTGTTTTTT

clone size: many
J gene: TRBJ2-1
D gene: NA
V gene: TRBV27
CDR3 protein: CASSLLTIDNEQFF
CDR3 DNA: TGTGCCAGCAGTTTATTGACTATCGACAATGAGCAGTTCTTC

clone size: many
J gene: TRBJ2-7
D gene: NA
V gene: TRBV4-1
CDR3 protein: CASSQKSGSEQYF
CDR3 DNA: TGCGCCAGCAGCCAAAAATCGGGGTCCGAGCAGTACTTC

clone size: many
J gene: TRBJ2-3
D gene: TRBD2
V gene: TRBV4-2
CDR3 protein: CASSPLETSAGDTQYF
CDR3 DNA: TGTGCCAGCAGCCCATTGGAGACTAGCGCCGGAGATACGCAGTATTTT

clone size: many
J gene: TRBJ2-7
D gene: NA
V gene: TRBV9
CDR3 protein: CASSKIIRGGEQYF
CDR3 DNA: TGTGCCAGCAGCAAAATTATCCGGGGAGGAGAGCAGTACTTC

clone size: NA
J gene: TRBJ2-5
D gene: NA
V gene: TRBV20-1
CDR3 protein: CSARDKMSLEPGETQYF
CDR3 DNA: TGCAGTGCTAGAGATAAAATGAGCCTAGAGCCCGGGGAGACCCAGTACTTC

clone size: few
J gene: TRBJ2-5
D gene: NA
V gene: TRBV4-3
CDR3 protein: CASSQERAGAETQYF
CDR3 DNA: TGCGCCAGCAGCCAAGAAAGGGCAGGGGCTGAGACCCAGTACTTC

clone size: NA
J gene: TRBJ2-5
D gene: NA
V gene: TRBV5-5
CDR3 protein: CAMGPWPHETQYF
CDR3 DNA: TGTGCCATGGGCCCATGGCCCCACGAGACCCAGTACTTC

clone size: few
J gene: TRBJ1-6
D gene: NA
V gene: TRBV11-2
CDR3 protein: CASSKGRLQSSYNSPLHF
CDR3 DNA: TGTGCCAGCAGCAAAGGCAGACTTCAGAGCTCCTATAATTCACCCCTCCACTTT

clone size: many
J gene: TRBJ2-2
D gene: NA
V gene: TRBV28
CDR3 protein: CASSFGERDTGELFF
CDR3 DNA: TGTGCCAGCAGTTTTGGGGAAAGGGACACCGGGGAGCTGTTTTTT

clone size: many
J gene: TRBJ2-7
D gene: NA
V gene: TRBV7-9
CDR3 protein: CASSLVSGRSAYEQYF
CDR3 DNA: TGTGCCAGCAGCTTAGTTTCTGGCAGGAGCGCCTACGAGCAGTACTTC

clone size: NA
J gene: TRBJ2-2
D gene: NA
V gene: TRBV24-1
CDR3 protein: CATSDFDGTGELFF
CDR3 DNA: TGTGCCACCAGTGATTTTGACGGCACCGGGGAGCTGTTTTTT

clone size: few
J gene: TRBJ2-5
D gene: TRBD1
V gene: TRBV6-1
CDR3 protein: CASSMDRVGKTQYF
CDR3 DNA: TGTGCCAGCAGTATGGACAGGGTCGGAAAGACCCAGTACTTC

clone size: many
J gene: TRBJ1-1
D gene: NA
V gene: TRBV28
CDR3 protein: CASSLSPTVNTEAFF
CDR3 DNA: TGTGCCAGCAGTTTATCACCTACAGTGAACACTGAAGCTTTCTTT

clone size: NA
J gene: TRBJ2-6
D gene: NA
V gene: TRBV5-6
CDR3 protein: CASSLGAGLRSGANVLTF
CDR3 DNA: TGTGCCAGCAGCTTGGGGGCAGGTCTGAGGTCTGGGGCCAACGTCCTGACTTTC

clone size: many
J gene: TRBJ2-5
D gene: TRBD1
V gene: TRBV27
CDR3 protein: CASSLGTAETQYF
CDR3 DNA: TGTGCCAGCAGTTTAGGGACAGCAGAGACCCAGTACTTC

clone size: few
J gene: TRBJ2-2
D gene: TRBD2
V gene: TRBV4-2
CDR3 protein: CASSQRREGVRELFF
CDR3 DNA: TGTGCCAGCAGCCAGAGACGGGAGGGTGTCAGGGAGCTGTTTTTT

clone size: many
J gene: TRBJ2-3
D gene: NA
V gene: TRBV10-3
CDR3 protein: CAIRVKEGEADTQYF
CDR3 DNA: TGTGCCATCAGGGTTAAGGAAGGAGAGGCAGATACGCAGTATTTT

clone size: NA
J gene: TRBJ1-2
D gene: TRBD1
V gene: TRBV3-1
CDR3 protein: CASSQARDSHGYTF
CDR3 DNA: TGTGCCAGCAGCCAAGCCCGGGACAGCCATGGCTACACCTTC

clone size: many
J gene: TRBJ2-5
D gene: TRBD2
V gene: TRBV6-1
CDR3 protein: CASSISGGLEYQETQYF
CDR3 DNA: TGTGCCAGCAGCATTAGCGGGGGGCTCGAGTACCAAGAGACCCAGTACTTC

clone size: many
J gene: TRBJ2-5
D gene: TRBD1
V gene: TRBV9
CDR3 protein: CASSVNPGQGAQETQYF
CDR3 DNA: TGTGCCAGCAGCGTCAATCCGGGACAGGGGGCCCAAGAGACCCAGTACTTC

clone size: many
J gene: TRBJ2-3
D gene: TRBD2
V gene: TRBV7-8
CDR3 protein: CASSLAVGTSGRSPQYF
CDR3 DNA: TGTGCCAGCAGCTTAGCAGTCGGGACTAGCGGGAGGTCTCCGCAGTATTTT

clone size: many
J gene: TRBJ2-3
D gene: TRBD2
V gene: TRBV5-5
CDR3 protein: CASSTWTSGAYTDTQYF
CDR3 DNA: TGTGCCAGCAGCACATGGACTAGCGGGGCGTACACAGATACGCAGTATTTT

clone size: many
J gene: TRBJ2-2
D gene: TRBD1
V gene: TRBV12-3/TRBV12-4
CDR3 protein: CASSRGLGELFF
CDR3 DNA: TGTGCCAGCAGCAGGGGGCTCGGGGAGCTGTTTTTT

clone size: many
J gene: TRBJ1-2
D gene: NA
V gene: TRBV29-1
CDR3 protein: CSVFPRDSNYGYTF
CDR3 DNA: TGCAGCGTTTTTCCCCGTGACAGTAACTATGGCTACACCTTC

clone size: many
J gene: TRBJ2-7
D gene: TRBD1
V gene: TRBV27
CDR3 protein: CASGTGVTYEQYF
CDR3 DNA: TGTGCCAGCGGGACAGGGGTTACCTACGAGCAGTACTTC

clone size: NA
J gene: TRBJ2-1
D gene: NA
V gene: TRBV7-9
CDR3 protein: CASSRAGTSYNEQFF
CDR3 DNA: TGTGCCAGCAGCCGGGCCGGGACTTCCTACAATGAGCAGTTCTTC

clone size: many
J gene: TRBJ1-2
D gene: NA
V gene: TRBV9
CDR3 protein: CASSAQDTGFGYGYTF
CDR3 DNA: TGTGCCAGCAGCGCCCAGGACACAGGGTTCGGCTATGGCTACACCTTC

clone size: many
J gene: TRBJ2-3
D gene: NA
V gene: TRBV12-3/TRBV12-4
CDR3 protein: CASSFHRVTDTQYF
CDR3 DNA: TGTGCCAGCAGTTTTCACAGGGTTACAGATACGCAGTATTTT

clone size: many
J gene: TRBJ2-5
D gene: NA
V gene: TRBV10-1
CDR3 protein: CASSGRSQETQYF
CDR3 DNA: TGCGCCAGCAGCGGGAGAAGCCAAGAGACCCAGTACTTC

clone size: many
J gene: TRBJ1-5
D gene: NA
V gene: TRBV7-2
CDR3 protein: CASSLRPLVGSNQPQHF
CDR3 DNA: TGTGCCAGCAGCTTAAGGCCCTTGGTTGGGAGCAATCAGCCCCAGCATTTT

clone size: few
J gene: TRBJ1-2
D gene: NA
V gene: TRBV30
CDR3 protein: CAWSFSLGYGYTF
CDR3 DNA: TGTGCCTGGAGTTTTTCCCTAGGCTATGGCTACACCTTC

clone size: few
J gene: TRBJ1-6
D gene: NA
V gene: TRBV6-5
CDR3 protein: CASSYSGDSYNSPLHF
CDR3 DNA: TGTGCCAGCAGTTACTCCGGGGACTCCTATAATTCACCCCTCCACTTT

clone size: many
J gene: TRBJ1-4
D gene: NA
V gene: TRBV30
CDR3 protein: CAWGPINEKLFF
CDR3 DNA: TGTGCCTGGGGCCCGATTAATGAAAAACTGTTTTTT

clone size: many
J gene: TRBJ2-5
D gene: TRBD2
V gene: TRBV5-1
CDR3 protein: CASSLASREGETQYF
CDR3 DNA: TGCGCCAGCAGCTTGGCCAGCAGGGAGGGAGAGACCCAGTACTTC

clone size: many
J gene: TRBJ2-3
D gene: NA
V gene: TRBV7-6
CDR3 protein: CASSLVSGTDTQYF
CDR3 DNA: TGTGCCAGCAGCTTAGTTTCTGGCACAGATACGCAGTATTTT

clone size: many
J gene: TRBJ2-1
D gene: NA
V gene: TRBV5-1
CDR3 protein: CASRDDSYNEQFF
CDR3 DNA: TGCGCCAGCCGGGACGACTCCTACAATGAGCAGTTCTTC

clone size: many
J gene: TRBJ1-1
D gene: NA
V gene: TRBV15
CDR3 protein: CATSRDRRNTEAFF
CDR3 DNA: TGTGCCACCAGCAGAGATCGTCGGAACACTGAAGCTTTCTTT

clone size: NA
J gene: TRBJ2-5
D gene: NA
V gene: TRBV7-1
CDR3 protein: CASSSMGTQETQYF
CDR3 DNA: TGTGCCAGCAGCTCCATGGGAACACAAGAGACCCAGTACTTC

clone size: many
J gene: TRBJ2-2
D gene: NA
V gene: TRBV29-1
CDR3 protein: CSVEDESGPNTGELFF
CDR3 DNA: TGCAGCGTTGAAGATGAGAGCGGACCGAACACCGGGGAGCTGTTTTTT

clone size: many
J gene: TRBJ2-3
D gene: NA
V gene: TRBV3-1
CDR3 protein: CASSQEGGGGTDTQYF
CDR3 DNA: TGTGCCAGCAGCCAAGAGGGGGGAGGAGGCACAGATACGCAGTATTTT

clone size: many
J gene: TRBJ2-7
D gene: NA
V gene: TRBV6-5
CDR3 protein: CASSYRDTMGYEQYF
CDR3 DNA: TGTGCCAGCAGTTACAGGGATACGATGGGGTACGAGCAGTACTTC

clone size: many
J gene: TRBJ2-7
D gene: TRBD1
V gene: TRBV28
CDR3 protein: CASTSTGGSYEQYF
CDR3 DNA: TGTGCCAGCACCTCGACAGGGGGCTCCTACGAGCAGTACTTC

clone size: many
J gene: TRBJ1-2
D gene: TRBD1
V gene: TRBV14
CDR3 protein: CASSRDSLWKDYTF
CDR3 DNA: TGTGCCAGCAGCCGGGACAGCCTCTGGAAAGACTACACCTTC

clone size: NA
J gene: TRBJ1-1
D gene: NA
V gene: TRBV7-9
CDR3 protein: CASSPLPNTEAFF
CDR3 DNA: TGTGCCAGCAGCCCACTTCCGAACACTGAAGCTTTCTTT

clone size: many
J gene: TRBJ2-7
D gene: NA
V gene: TRBV5-1
CDR3 protein: CASSFTGTSYEQYF
CDR3 DNA: TGCGCCAGCAGCTTCACGGGGACGAGCTACGAGCAGTACTTC

clone size: few
J gene: TRBJ1-6
D gene: NA
V gene: TRBV9
CDR3 protein: CASSDEQGPNSPLHF
CDR3 DNA: TGTGCCAGCAGCGACGAACAGGGTCCTAATTCACCCCTCCACTTT